This is a list of T cell receptor beta chains from one sample in a study of molecular identifiers for immune sequencing clone quantification. TCRdb ran MiXCR on the PCR reads and lists one entry per CDR3 protein. The sample lists over 70,000 distinct CDR3 sequences; 25% were seen once. The material sequenced was naive CD8+ T cells from blood, with Jurkat cell RNA spiked in. The receptor source for this set is a human donor in good health. Some libraries in this study had Jurkat cell RNA spiked in. The CDR3 runs from the conserved cysteine through the conserved F or W. D genes are given only for firm matches. Part of the rows lack a size; the others show once, few, many or a class for expanded clones.

CDR3 DNA: TGCGCCAGCAGCTCCCTGACTAGCGGGGGTTCAGATACGCAGTATTTT; CDR3 protein: CASSSLTSGGSDTQYF; V gene: TRBV5-1; J gene: TRBJ2-3; clone size: .; D gene: TRBD2
CDR3 DNA: TGTGCCAGCAGCCCGGGACGGAACACTGAAGCTTTCTTT; CDR3 protein: CASSPGRNTEAFF; V gene: TRBV7-8; J gene: TRBJ1-1; clone size: many; D gene: .
CDR3 DNA: TGTGCCAGCAACTCAGGGGTAAGCCACGAGCAGTACTTC; CDR3 protein: CASNSGVSHEQYF; V gene: TRBV9; J gene: TRBJ2-7; clone size: few; D gene: .
CDR3 DNA: TGCAGCGCCCATAGACCAGGGGCCCCAGGTTATGGTGAGCAGTTCTTC; CDR3 protein: CSAHRPGAPGYGEQFF; V gene: TRBV29-1; J gene: TRBJ2-1; clone size: many; D gene: .
CDR3 DNA: TGTGCCAGCACCTCCCTAGTCCGGGCGGTAGATACGCAGTATTTT; CDR3 protein: CASTSLVRAVDTQYF; V gene: TRBV21-1; J gene: TRBJ2-3; clone size: many; D gene: .
CDR3 DNA: TGTGCCAGCTGGTCAGGACAGGGCACAGATACGCAGTATTTT; CDR3 protein: CASWSGQGTDTQYF; V gene: TRBV6-2/TRBV6-3; J gene: TRBJ2-3; clone size: many; D gene: TRBD1
CDR3 DNA: TGCAGTGCACGGACTAGCGGGGGGCATGGCGGGGAGCTGTTTTTT; CDR3 protein: CSARTSGGHGGELFF; V gene: TRBV20-1; J gene: TRBJ2-2; clone size: many; D gene: TRBD2
CDR3 DNA: TGTGCCATCAGTGACGGAACAGGGATCGCTGAAGCTTTCTTT; CDR3 protein: CAISDGTGIAEAFF; V gene: TRBV10-3; J gene: TRBJ1-1; clone size: .; D gene: .
CDR3 DNA: TGCGCCAGCAGCCAAGGTAGTACCGCAGATACGCAGTATTTT; CDR3 protein: CASSQGSTADTQYF; V gene: TRBV4-3; J gene: TRBJ2-3; clone size: many; D gene: .
CDR3 DNA: TGTGCCACCAGTGATTCGACCGGGACTGGGTACAATGAGCAGTTCTTC; CDR3 protein: CATSDSTGTGYNEQFF; V gene: TRBV24-1; J gene: TRBJ2-1; clone size: .; D gene: .
CDR3 DNA: TGTGCCAGCAGCTTAGGACCGGGGCACACTGAAGCTTTCTTT; CDR3 protein: CASSLGPGHTEAFF; V gene: TRBV5-3; J gene: TRBJ1-1; clone size: .; D gene: .
CDR3 DNA: TGCGCCAGCAGCCCAGATACGGGGGGCTACGAGCAGTACTTC; CDR3 protein: CASSPDTGGYEQYF; V gene: TRBV4-1; J gene: TRBJ2-7; clone size: .; D gene: TRBD2
CDR3 DNA: TGTGCCAGCAGCCCCCCCGTGGGAGGCTTTAGCACAGATACGCAGTATTTT; CDR3 protein: CASSPPVGGFSTDTQYF; V gene: TRBV6-6; J gene: TRBJ2-3; clone size: few; D gene: .